The subject of this entry is one TCR beta chain. Germline values: CDR1 SGDLS, CDR2 YYNGEE. With 4 bases removed from V and 1 base from J, the gap between germline ends came to 17 bases. The CDR3 runs 16 residues. This sample was taken from a study of T cell responses to AZD1222 COVID-19 vaccine. Clones were read by immunoSEQ multiplex PCR, and TCRdb kept only the in-frame ones, dropping some. The sample lists more than 80,000 clones, more than 80% occurring once. The chain uses TRBV9 and TRBJ1-1; D is undetermined. The source material was peripheral blood, sampled 28 days after the second AZD1222 dose. This receptor was taken from an adult who received the AZD1222 COVID-19 vaccine. The CDR3 spells CASSRRGAAENTEAFF. For the CDR3, the DNA is TGTGCCAGCAGCCGCCGAGGTGCGGCCGAGAACACTGAAGCTTTCTTT.